Presented here are 9 T cell receptor beta chains from one specimen sequenced in a study of T cell repertoires in cytomegalovirus infection. These receptors are not linked to any known antigen. Each CDR3 protein gets one entry after TCRdb re-called the reads with MiXCR. The sample includes under 300,000 distinct CDR3 sequences, 22% of them seen just once. The sequencing used cultured PBMCs, collected from culture after CMV antigen stimulation. The receptor set was obtained from a human donor in good health (CMV status not recorded). Some clones in this sample may be carry-over from other donors' samples.

Many counts were recorded for this clonotype. This chain links TRBV7-8 with TRBJ1-3, with D possibly being TRBD1 (6 bases). Germline lookup yields CDR1 SGHVS and CDR2 FQNEAQ. V lost 3 bases and J lost 2, with 14 bases in between. CDR3 size: 16 residues. The CDR3 bases are TGTGCCAGCAGCTTTACTCCACAGGGTACTGGAAACACCATATATTTT. Its translation is CASSFTPQGTGNTIYF. Variable domain in full (rest from reference TRBV7-8 and TRBJ1-3): GAGVSQSPRYKVAKRGQDVALRCDPISGHVSLFWYQQALGQGPEFLTYFQNEAQLDKSGLPSDRFFAERPEGSVSTLKIQRTQQEDSAVYLCASSFTPQGTGNTIYFGEGSWLTVV.

This clonotype occurred a few times. The chain is built from TRBV7-9 and TRBJ2-7, with a possible D match to TRBD2 (5 bases). This CDR3 region has 14 residues. CDR1 is SEHNR, CDR2 FQNEAQ, per germline (reference sequence). Trimming removed 5 bases from V and 6 bases from J, with 17 bases in between. The CDR3 reads CASSAPGSYSEQYV. The CDR3 coding sequence is TGTGCCAGCAGCGCACCTGGGAGCTACTCCGAGCAGTACGTC.

DNA for the CDR3: TGTGCCAGCAGCCTGCTGGGGACAGGCGATAATTCACCCCTCCACTTT. Protein sequence: CASSLLGTGDNSPLHF. The chain couples TRBV11-2 to TRBJ1-6; 8 bases align to TRBD1. The V gene's germline CDR1 is SGHAT and CDR2 FQNNGV. V trimming: 5 bases; J trimming: 5 bases; junction bases outside the gene matches: 8. The CDR3 sequence is 16 residues long.

Ten or more counts support this clonotype. The chain couples TRBV7-6 to TRBJ2-5; no reliable D call. Trimming stripped 6 bases from V and 3 bases from J, with 17 bases between. This CDR3 has 15 residues. CDR1 is SGHVS, CDR2 FNYEAQ, per germline. This chain's CDR3 is CASRQLGYQEETQYF. DNA for the CDR3: TGTGCCAGCAGACAGCTAGGATATCAAGAAGAGACCCAGTACTTC.

The gene calls are TRBV2 and TRBJ1-5; tentative D call: TRBD1 (5 bases). V lost 4 bases and J lost 4, with 14 bases in between. The CDR3 is made up of 15 amino acids. CDR1 and CDR2 (germline): SNHLY, FYNNEI. CDR3 nucleotides: TGTGCCAGCAGTGTAAATGCGGGGGGAAATCAGCCCCAGCATTTT. As protein: CASSVNAGGNQPQHF.

This clonotype was counted ten times or more. The chain recombines TRBV7-2 with TRBJ1-2; 8 bases match TRBD1. J lost 3 bases, V lost 2 bases, and 5 bases had no gene match. There are 15 residues in the CDR3. Germline-derived CDR1 and CDR2 are SGHTA and FQGNSA. The CDR3 reads CASSLRSGGDYGYTF. The CDR3 coding sequence is TGTGCCAGCAGCTTACGCTCAGGGGGCGACTATGGCTACACCTTC.

Remarks on this clonotype: Given a much more abundant clone one base away, this may be a read error. The chain combines TRBV7-3 with TRBJ2-6; unclear D gene. The CDR3 sequence is 18 residues long. Germline V gives CDR1 SGHTA, CDR2 FQGTGA. This chain's CDR3 is CASSPLEKAFAGTNVLTF. For the CDR3, the DNA is TGTGCCAGCAGCCCCTTGGAGAAAGCCTTCGCTGGGACCAACGTCCTGACTTTC.

At least ten counts were recorded for this clonotype. The CDR3 sequence is CASSGLAGTSLNNEQFF. Here the CDR3 DNA reads TGTGCCAGCAGCGGACTAGCGGGAACCTCCCTGAACAATGAGCAGTTCTTC. The genes are TRBV7-8 and TRBJ2-1; 12 nucleotides match TRBD2. The CDR3 totals 17 residues. Germline CDR1 and CDR2: SGHVS and FQNEAQ. V lost 5 bases to trimming and J lost 5 bases; unmatched junction nucleotides: 10.

This chain connects TRBV11-2 to TRBJ2-6; D is possibly TRBD1 (6 bases). With 1 base removed from V and 4 bases from J, the gap between germline ends came to 14 bases. The CDR3 contains 17 residues. From germline, CDR1 is SGHAT and CDR2 FQNNGV. The CDR3 here is CASSLGYRVEGANVLTF. CDR3 nucleotides: TGTGCCAGCAGCTTAGGTTACAGGGTTGAAGGGGCCAACGTCCTGACTTTC.